Listed here are 10 T cell receptor beta chains from one sample, sequenced in a study of blood T cell repertoires in COVID-19. Libraries were prepared by immunoSEQ multiplex PCR; TCRdb keeps only in-frame clonotypes and omits some of them. The table lists approximately 73,000 clones, approximately 89% of them singletons. The specimen was peripheral blood. The source of these receptors is a woman aged 55-75 years with acute or convalescent COVID-19.

The rearrangement links TRBV28 to TRBJ1-2; the match to TRBD1 covers 8 bases. V shed 7 bases, J shed 8 bases, and the junction held 21 bases outside the gene matches. In germline, CDR1 is MDHEN, CDR2 SYDVKM. The CDR3 is 17 amino acids. This CDR3 is CASTVYNWDRRLRGYTF. The CDR3 nucleotides read TGTGCCAGCACCGTTTATAACTGGGACAGGAGACTGCGGGGCTACACCTTC.

The chain recombines TRBV5-4 with TRBJ2-7; D is possibly TRBD2 (7 bases). The CDR3 has 15 residues. The V end was cut by 5 bases, the J end by 5 bases, with 20 bases between. The germline V gene encodes CDR1 SGHNT and CDR2 YYREEE (reference sequence). The CDR3 spells CASRSAGGPWDEQYF. The CDR3 bases are TGTGCCAGCAGATCTGCCGGGGGGCCGTGGGACGAGCAGTACTTC.

This clone was seen a handful of times. The J gene is TRBJ1-2, the V gene TRBV7-9, with a weak D call TRBD1 (5 bases). The V gene lost 4 bases and the J gene lost 10 bases, with 10 bases spanning the gap. There are 11 residues in the CDR3. The germline CDR1 and CDR2 sequences are SEHNR and FQNEAQ (reference sequence). This CDR3 is CASSSTGDYTF. CDR3 in DNA: TGTGCCAGCAGCTCAACAGGCGACTACACCTTC.

This clone was observed a handful of times. The genes are TRBV2 and TRBJ1-6; possible D gene TRBD1, 6 bases. The CDR3 loop spans 14 amino acids. Trimming removed 6 bases from V and 10 bases from J, with 16 bases in between. In germline, CDR1 is SNHLY, CDR2 FYNNEI. The CDR3 DNA reads TGTGCCAGCAGAGCACAGGGATCGAGCTCACCCCTCCACTTT. It is translated as CASRAQGSSSPLHF.

The chain couples TRBV20-1 to TRBJ2-7; the D gene is possibly TRBD1 (6 bases). This CDR3 has 14 residues. Trimming shortened V by 3 bases and J by 2 bases, and 14 bases separated the two germline ends. The germline CDR1 and CDR2 sequences are DFQATT and SNEGSKA (reference sequence). CDR3 sequence: CSASGGQGTYEQYF. The CDR3 region has the DNA TGCAGTGCTAGTGGTGGGCAGGGGACCTACGAGCAGTACTTC.

CDR3 residues: CASSLGTGGNQPQHF. The CDR3 nucleotides are TGTGCCAGCAGCCTCGGGACAGGGGGCAATCAGCCCCAGCATTTT. The chain couples TRBV7-9 to TRBJ1-5; TRBD1 agrees at 10 bases. The germline V gene has CDR1 SEHNR and CDR2 FQNEAQ (reference sequence). This CDR3 is built from 15 residues. V was clipped by 5 bases and J by 2 bases; unmatched bases: 3.

This rearrangement joins TRBV7-2 to TRBJ2-2; D perhaps matches TRBD1 (5 bases). The ends were cut back, 3 bases at V and 0 bases at J, with 11 bases in the middle. Germline CDR1 and CDR2: SGHTA and FQGNSA. The CDR3 covers 16 residues. DNA for the CDR3: TGTGCCAGCAGCTTCATGGGGCAGGCGAACACCGGGGAGCTGTTTTTT. This gives the protein CASSFMGQANTGELFF.

This sequence joins TRBV12-5 and TRBJ1-5; TRBD1 agrees at 8 bases. The CDR3 contains 15 residues. The V and J ends lost 1 base and 5 bases, in that order; junction bases with no gene match: 4. Germline V gene lookup returns CDR1 LGHNT and CDR2 FRNRAP. The CDR3 DNA reads TGTGCTAGTGGTTTGGGACTACAGGGGGATCAGCCCCAGCATTTT. It is translated as CASGLGLQGDQPQHF.

This clone was observed a handful of times. The chain links TRBV5-5 to TRBJ2-7; a possible D gene is TRBD1 (5 bases). The CDR3 spans 12 residues. Germline assignment: CDR1 SGHKS and CDR2 YYEKEE (reference sequence). V gave up 3 bases and J gave up 3 bases, with 7 bases separating them. The CDR3 loop reads CASSSQGYEQYF. CDR3 nucleotide sequence: TGTGCCAGCAGCTCCCAGGGCTACGAGCAGTACTTC.

The rearrangement uses TRBV7-2 and TRBJ2-5; D possibly corresponds to TRBD1 (5 bases). The CDR3 runs 16 residues. V was cut by 0 bases and J by 1 base, with 12 bases left in between. The germline CDR1 and CDR2 sequences are SGHTA and FQGNSA. The CDR3 DNA reads TGTGCCAGCAGCTTAGCGGTGGGGCAGCTCCAAGAGACCCAGTACTTC. Its translation: CASSLAVGQLQETQYF.